The sequence of this T cell receptor beta chain was determined in a study of OX40 agonist ivuxolimab in advanced cancers. Some clones are missing from TCRdb's copy, which holds only in-frame ones; the method was immunoSEQ multiplex PCR. The table has about 68,000 clones, over 80% seen once; the top ten hold about 0.33%. The germline CDR1 and CDR2 sequences are SGHNT and YYREEE (reference sequence). The germline V and J ends were trimmed by 0 bases and 7 bases, with 17 bases remaining between them. The CDR3 loop spans 15 amino acids. The source material was CD4+ or CD8+ T cells sorted from blood, sampled in a trial of the OX40 agonist ivuxolimab. The receptor was isolated from an adult with an advanced solid tumor such as melanoma, head and neck, liver or kidney cancer. The genes are TRBV5-4 and TRBJ2-7, with D uncertain. CDR3 residues: CASSLERSFAGEQYF. The CDR3 region has the DNA TGTGCCAGCAGCTTGGAACGGAGCTTTGCTGGGGAGCAGTACTTC.